Given below is one T cell receptor beta chain in context. Antigen specificity is unknown. Reverse transcription of extracted RNA yielded cDNA, which provided the sequencing template. Data came from immunoSEQ multiplex PCR; TCRdb stores just in-frame clones and leaves some out. The data hold approximately 66,000 clones, with approximately 58% observed a single time. The CDR3 covers 13 residues. V was pared by 4 bases and J by 0 bases, with 10 bases between. CDR1 is SQVTM, CDR2 ANQGSEA, per germline. Peripheral blood and lesional scalp punch biopsies were taken from alopecia areata patients. The authors sorted CD4+ and CD8+ T cells from PBMCs. This sample is part of a study of CD8+ T cells in alopecia areata. General study results and limits: Normal skin contains resident alphabeta T cells, and these are also sequenced in scalp samples. It was lesional scalp, especially alopecia totalis/universalis, that showed higher clonality than normal scalp.

The receptor was isolated from a human donor with alopecia areata. The sequencing here drew on CD8+ T cells sorted from blood, taken at week 0. The chain uses TRBV29-1 and TRBJ2-7; unclear D gene. The chain's CDR3 is CSVALSSSYEQYF. CDR3 coding DNA: TGCAGCGTTGCTCTCAGTAGCTCCTACGAGCAGTACTTC.